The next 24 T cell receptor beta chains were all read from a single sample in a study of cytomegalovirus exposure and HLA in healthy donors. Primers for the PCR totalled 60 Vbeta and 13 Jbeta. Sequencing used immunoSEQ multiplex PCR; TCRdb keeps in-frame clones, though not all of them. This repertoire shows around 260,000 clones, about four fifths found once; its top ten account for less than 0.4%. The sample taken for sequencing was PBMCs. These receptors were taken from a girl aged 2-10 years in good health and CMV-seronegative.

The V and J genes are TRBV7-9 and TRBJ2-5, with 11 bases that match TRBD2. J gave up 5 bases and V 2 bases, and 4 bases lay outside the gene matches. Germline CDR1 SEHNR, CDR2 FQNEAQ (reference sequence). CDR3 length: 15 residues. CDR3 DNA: TGTGCCAGCAGCTTATTAGCGGGAGGGGCGGAGACCCAGTACTTC. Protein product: CASSLLAGGAETQYF.

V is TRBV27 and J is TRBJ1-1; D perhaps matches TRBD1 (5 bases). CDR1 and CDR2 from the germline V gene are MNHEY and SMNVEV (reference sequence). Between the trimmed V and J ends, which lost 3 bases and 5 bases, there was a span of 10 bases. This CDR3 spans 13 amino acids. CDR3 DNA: TGTGCCAGCAGTTTGTTGGGGGGAACTGAAGCTTTCTTT. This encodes CASSLLGGTEAFF.

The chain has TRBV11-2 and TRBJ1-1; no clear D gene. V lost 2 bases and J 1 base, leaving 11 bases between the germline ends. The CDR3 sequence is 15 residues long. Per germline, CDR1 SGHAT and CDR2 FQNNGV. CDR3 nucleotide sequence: TGTGCCAGCAGCTTATCACCGGAGCCGAACACTGAAGCTTTCTTT. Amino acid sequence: CASSLSPEPNTEAFF. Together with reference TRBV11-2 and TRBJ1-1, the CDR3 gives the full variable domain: EAGVAQSPRYKIIEKRQSVAFWCNPISGHATLYWYQQILGQGPKLLIQFQNNGVVDDSQLPKDRFSAERLKGVDSTLKIQPAKLEDSAVYLCASSLSPEPNTEAFFGQGTRLTVV.

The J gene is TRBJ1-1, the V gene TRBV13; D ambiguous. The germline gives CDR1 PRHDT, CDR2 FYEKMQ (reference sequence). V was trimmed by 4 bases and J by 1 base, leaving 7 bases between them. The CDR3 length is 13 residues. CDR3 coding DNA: TGTGCCAGCAGCTCCCCAGGGAACACTGAAGCTTTCTTT. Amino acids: CASSSPGNTEAFF.

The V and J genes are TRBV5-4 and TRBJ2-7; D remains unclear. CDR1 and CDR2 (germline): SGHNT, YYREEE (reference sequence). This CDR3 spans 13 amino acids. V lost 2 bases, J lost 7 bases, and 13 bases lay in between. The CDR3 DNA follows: TGTGCCAGCAGCTTTAGTCTTGTTGAAGAGCAGTACTTC. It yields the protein CASSFSLVEEQYF.

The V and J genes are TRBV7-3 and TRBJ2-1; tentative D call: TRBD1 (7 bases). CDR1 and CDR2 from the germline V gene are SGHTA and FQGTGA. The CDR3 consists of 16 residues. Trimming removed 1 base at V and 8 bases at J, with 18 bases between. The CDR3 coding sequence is TGTGCCAGCAGCTTAAATGGAGGGGGCCGTGGGGATGAGCAGTTCTTC. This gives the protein CASSLNGGGRGDEQFF.

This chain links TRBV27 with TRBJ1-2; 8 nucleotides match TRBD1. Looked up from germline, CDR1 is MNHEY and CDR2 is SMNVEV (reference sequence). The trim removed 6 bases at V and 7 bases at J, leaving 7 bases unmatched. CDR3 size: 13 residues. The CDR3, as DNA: TGTGCCAGCAGGATACAGGGGGTAGGTGGCTACACCTTC. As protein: CASRIQGVGGYTF.

The CDR3 region is CASGPPTGDEQYF. CDR3 nucleotide sequence: TGTGCTAGTGGCCCTCCCACAGGGGACGAGCAGTACTTC. This chain joins TRBV12-5 and TRBJ2-7; the match to TRBD1 covers 7 bases. The CDR3 extends over 13 amino acids. Trimming took 6 bases from V and 5 from J; bases not matched to a gene: 7. CDR1 is LGHNT and CDR2 is FRNRAP in the germline V gene.

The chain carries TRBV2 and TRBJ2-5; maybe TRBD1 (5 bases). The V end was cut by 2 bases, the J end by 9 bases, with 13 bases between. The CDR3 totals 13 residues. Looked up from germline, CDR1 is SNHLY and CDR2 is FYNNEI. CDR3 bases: TGTGCCAGCAGTGAAAGACAGCTAAAGGCCCAGTACTTC. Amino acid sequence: CASSERQLKAQYF.

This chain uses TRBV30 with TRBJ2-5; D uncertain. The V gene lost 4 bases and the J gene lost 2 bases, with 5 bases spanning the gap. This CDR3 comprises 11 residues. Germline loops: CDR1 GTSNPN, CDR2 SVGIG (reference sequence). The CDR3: CAWMSQETQYF. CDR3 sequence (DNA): TGTGCCTGGATGTCTCAAGAGACCCAGTACTTC.

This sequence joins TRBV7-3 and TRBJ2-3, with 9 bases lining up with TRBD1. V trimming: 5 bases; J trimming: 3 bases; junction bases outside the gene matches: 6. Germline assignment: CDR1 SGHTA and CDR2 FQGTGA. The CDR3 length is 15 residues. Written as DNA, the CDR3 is TGTGCCAGCAGCGCCCGGGACAGGGTAACAGATACGCAGTATTTT. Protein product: CASSARDRVTDTQYF.

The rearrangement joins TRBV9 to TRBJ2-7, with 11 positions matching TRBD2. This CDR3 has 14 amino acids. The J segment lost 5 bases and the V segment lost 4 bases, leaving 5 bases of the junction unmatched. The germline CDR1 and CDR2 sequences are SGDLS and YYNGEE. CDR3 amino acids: CASSLLLAGDEQYF. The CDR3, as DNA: TGTGCCAGCAGCCTCTTACTAGCGGGAGACGAGCAGTACTTC. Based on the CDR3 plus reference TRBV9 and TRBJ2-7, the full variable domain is DSGVTQTPKHLITATGQRVTLRCSPRSGDLSVYWYQQSLDQGLQFLIQYYNGEERAKGNILERFSAQQFPDLHSELNLSSLELGDSALYFCASSLLLAGDEQYFGPGTRLTVT.

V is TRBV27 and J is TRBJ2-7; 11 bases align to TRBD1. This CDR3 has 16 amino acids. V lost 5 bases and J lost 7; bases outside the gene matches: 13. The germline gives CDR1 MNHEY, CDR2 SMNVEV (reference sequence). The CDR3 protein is CASSGLDGQGAKEQYF. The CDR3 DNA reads TGTGCCAGCAGTGGTTTAGACGGACAGGGGGCGAAGGAGCAGTACTTC.

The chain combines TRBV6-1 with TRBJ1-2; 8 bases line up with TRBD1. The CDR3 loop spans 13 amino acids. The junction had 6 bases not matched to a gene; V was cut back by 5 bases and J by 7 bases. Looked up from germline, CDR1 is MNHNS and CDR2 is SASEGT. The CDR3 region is CASSMTGASGYTF. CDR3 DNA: TGTGCCAGCAGTATGACAGGGGCGAGTGGCTACACCTTC.

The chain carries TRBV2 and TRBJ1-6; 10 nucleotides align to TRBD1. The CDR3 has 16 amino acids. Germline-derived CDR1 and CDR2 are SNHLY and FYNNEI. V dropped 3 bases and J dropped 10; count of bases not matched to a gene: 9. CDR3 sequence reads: CASSEQTGGVGSPLHF. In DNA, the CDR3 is TGTGCCAGCAGTGAGCAGACAGGGGGCGTAGGATCACCCCTCCACTTT. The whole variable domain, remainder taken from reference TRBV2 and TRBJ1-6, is EPEVTQTPSHQVTQMGQEVILRCVPISNHLYFYWYRQILGQKVEFLVSFYNNEISEKSEIFDDQFSVERPDGSNFTLKIRSTKLEDSAMYFCASSEQTGGVGSPLHFGNGTRLTVT.

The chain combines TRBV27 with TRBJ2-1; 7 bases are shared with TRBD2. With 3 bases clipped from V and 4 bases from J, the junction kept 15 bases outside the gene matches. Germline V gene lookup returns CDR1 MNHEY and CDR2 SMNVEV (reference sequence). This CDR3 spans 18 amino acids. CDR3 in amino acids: CASSFLPSSGGIYNEQFF. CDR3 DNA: TGTGCCAGCAGTTTCCTCCCCTCTAGCGGAGGGATATACAATGAGCAGTTCTTC.

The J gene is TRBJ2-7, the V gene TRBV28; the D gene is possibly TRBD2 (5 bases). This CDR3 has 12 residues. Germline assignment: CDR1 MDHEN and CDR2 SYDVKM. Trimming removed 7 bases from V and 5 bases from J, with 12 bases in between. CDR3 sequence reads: CASTLPSNEQYF. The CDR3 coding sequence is TGTGCCAGCACCCTACCTAGCAACGAGCAGTACTTC.

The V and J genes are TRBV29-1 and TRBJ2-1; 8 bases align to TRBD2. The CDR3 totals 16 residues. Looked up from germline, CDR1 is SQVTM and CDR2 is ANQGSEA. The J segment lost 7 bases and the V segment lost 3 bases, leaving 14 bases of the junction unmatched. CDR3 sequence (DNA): TGCAGCGTTGACCTAAGAACGGGAGGGCCGCGGAATGAGCAGTTCTTC. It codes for CSVDLRTGGPRNEQFF.

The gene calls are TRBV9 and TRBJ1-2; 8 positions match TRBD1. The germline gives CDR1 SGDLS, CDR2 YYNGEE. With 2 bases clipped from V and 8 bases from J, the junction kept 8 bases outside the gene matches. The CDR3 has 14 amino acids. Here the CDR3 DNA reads TGTGCCAGCAGCGTTCATCAGGGGGCGAAAGGCTACACCTTC. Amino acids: CASSVHQGAKGYTF. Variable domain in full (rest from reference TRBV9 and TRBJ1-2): DSGVTQTPKHLITATGQRVTLRCSPRSGDLSVYWYQQSLDQGLQFLIQYYNGEERAKGNILERFSAQQFPDLHSELNLSSLELGDSALYFCASSVHQGAKGYTFGSGTRLTVV.

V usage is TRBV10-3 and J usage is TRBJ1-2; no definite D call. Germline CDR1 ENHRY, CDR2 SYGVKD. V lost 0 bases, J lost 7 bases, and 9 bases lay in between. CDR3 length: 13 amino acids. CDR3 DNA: TGTGCCATCAGTGAGTCGCGGGGTTTTGGCTACACCTTC. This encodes CAISESRGFGYTF.

DNA of the CDR3: TGTGCCAGCAGCCGAGGACAGGGGGCCACTGAAGCTTTCTTT. Amino acid sequence: CASSRGQGATEAFF. This chain uses TRBV7-9 with TRBJ1-1; 11 bases are shared with TRBD1. V lost 5 bases and J lost 4; bases outside the gene matches: 3. The CDR3 has 14 residues. Germline CDR1 reads SEHNR; CDR2 reads FQNEAQ (reference sequence).

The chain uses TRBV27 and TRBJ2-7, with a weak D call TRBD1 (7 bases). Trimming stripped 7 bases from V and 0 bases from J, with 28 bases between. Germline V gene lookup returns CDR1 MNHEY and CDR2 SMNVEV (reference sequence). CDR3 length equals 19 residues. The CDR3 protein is CASTPVVGSRGALSYEQYF. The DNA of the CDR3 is TGTGCCAGCACCCCGGTCGTCGGTTCCAGGGGGGCCCTCTCCTACGAGCAGTACTTC.

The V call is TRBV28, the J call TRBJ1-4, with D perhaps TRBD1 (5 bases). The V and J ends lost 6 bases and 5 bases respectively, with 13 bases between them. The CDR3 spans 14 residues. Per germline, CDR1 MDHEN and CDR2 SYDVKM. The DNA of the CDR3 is TGTGCCAGCAGCCCCGGCGGGGGAAATGAAAAACTGTTTTTT. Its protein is CASSPGGGNEKLFF.

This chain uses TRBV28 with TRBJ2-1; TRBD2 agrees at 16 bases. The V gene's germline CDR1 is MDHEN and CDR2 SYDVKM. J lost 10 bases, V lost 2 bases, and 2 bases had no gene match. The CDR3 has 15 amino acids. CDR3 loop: CASSLMGLAGGEQFF. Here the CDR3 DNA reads TGTGCCAGCAGTTTAATGGGACTAGCGGGGGGGGAGCAGTTCTTC.